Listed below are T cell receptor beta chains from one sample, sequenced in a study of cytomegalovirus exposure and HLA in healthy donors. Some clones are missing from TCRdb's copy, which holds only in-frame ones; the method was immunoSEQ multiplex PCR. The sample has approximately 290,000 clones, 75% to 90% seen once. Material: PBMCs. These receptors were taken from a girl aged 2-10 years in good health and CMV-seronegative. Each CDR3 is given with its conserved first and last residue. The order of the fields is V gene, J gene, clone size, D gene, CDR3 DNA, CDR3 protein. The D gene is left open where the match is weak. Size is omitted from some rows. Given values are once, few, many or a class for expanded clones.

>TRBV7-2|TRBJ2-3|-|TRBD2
TGTGCCAGCAGCTTAGTAGCGGGAGTGGTAGATACGCAGTATTTT
CASSLVAGVVDTQYF
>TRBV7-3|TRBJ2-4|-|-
TGTGCCAGCAGCCTAAACCCCCCGACAGTAGCCAAAAACATTCAGTACTTC
CASSLNPPTVAKNIQYF
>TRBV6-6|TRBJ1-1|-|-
TGTGCCAGCAGAAAGGGGACAAACACTGAAGCTTTCTTT
CASRKGTNTEAFF
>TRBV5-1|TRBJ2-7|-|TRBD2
TGCGCCAGCAGCTTTGGTGTGGGGTCCGGGGTTCTAGCGGGAGACGAGCAGTACTTC
CASSFGVGSGVLAGDEQYF
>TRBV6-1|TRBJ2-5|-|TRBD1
TGTGCCAGCAGGACCCGGGACAGGGGGCAAGAGACCCAGTACTTC
CASRTRDRGQETQYF
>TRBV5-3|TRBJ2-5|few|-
TGTGCTTATTTAGGGACTCCCAGGGCGGAGACCCAGTACTTC
CAYLGTPRAETQYF
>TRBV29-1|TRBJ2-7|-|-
TGCAGCGTTGAAGTTCAGGGCCCTCCTAGCTCCTACGAGCAGTACTTC
CSVEVQGPPSSYEQYF
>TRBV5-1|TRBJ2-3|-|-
TGCGCCAGCAGCTTGGCCGGTTTTAGCGCAGATACGCAGTATTTT
CASSLAGFSADTQYF
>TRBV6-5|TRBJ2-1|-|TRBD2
TGTGCCAGCAGTTACTCCGCTAGCGGCTCCTACAATGAGCAGTTCTTC
CASSYSASGSYNEQFF
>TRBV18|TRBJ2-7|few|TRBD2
TGTGCCAGCTCGAGCGGGGCGGGATCTGCCTTC
CASSSGAGSAF
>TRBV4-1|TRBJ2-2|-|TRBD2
TGCGCCAGCAGCCAAGCGGCGGGAGGGCCCGGGGAGCTGTTTTTT
CASSQAAGGPGELFF
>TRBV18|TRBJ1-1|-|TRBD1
TGTGCCAGCTCACCCCTGGACAGGACCACTGAAGCTTTCTTT
CASSPLDRTTEAFF
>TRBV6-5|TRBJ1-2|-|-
TGTGCCAGCAGGGCCCCGGGACTATCGACATGGGGCTACACCTTC
CASRAPGLSTWGYTF
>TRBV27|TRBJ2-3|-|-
TGTGCCAGCAGTTTTTTGGCCACAGATACGCAGTATTTT
CASSFLATDTQYF
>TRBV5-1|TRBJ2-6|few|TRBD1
TGCGCCAGCAGCTTTTCGGGACAGGGGTTCTCTGGGGCCAACGTCCTGACTTTC
CASSFSGQGFSGANVLTF
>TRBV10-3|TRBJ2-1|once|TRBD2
TGTGCCATCAGTACGGTCCCGGGACTAGCGGGAGTTGGGGGGGTATACAATGAGCAGTTCTTC
CAISTVPGLAGVGGVYNEQFF
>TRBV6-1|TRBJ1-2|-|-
TGTGCCAGCAGCGGCGGAGCGTACTATGGCTACACCTTC
CASSGGAYYGYTF
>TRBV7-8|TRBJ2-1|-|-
TGTGCCAGCAGACGCCGGAGGTTCGGGACACTTTACAATGAGCAGTTCTTC
CASRRRRFGTLYNEQFF
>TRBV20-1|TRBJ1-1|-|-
TGCAGTGCTAGAGTGATACGGGCTTTCTTT
CSARVIRAFF
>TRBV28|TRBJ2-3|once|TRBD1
TGTGCCAGCAGTTTGCTGGGACAGGGGTCGGGCGCCACAGATACGCAGTATTTT
CASSLLGQGSGATDTQYF
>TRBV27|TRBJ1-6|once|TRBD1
TGTGCCAGCAGCCCAGACAGGGTGGATTCACCCCTCCACTTT
CASSPDRVDSPLHF
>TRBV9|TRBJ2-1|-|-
TGTGCCAGCGGACAGCCACGAGGGGATGAGCAGTTCTTC
CASGQPRGDEQFF
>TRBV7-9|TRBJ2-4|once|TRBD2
TGTGCCAGCAGCTCCGCGGGGGGTGCTAAAAACATTCAGTACTTC
CASSSAGGAKNIQYF
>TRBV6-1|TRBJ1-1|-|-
TGTGCCAGCAGTGAGGAGGGAGGCACTGAAGCTTTCTTT
CASSEEGGTEAFF
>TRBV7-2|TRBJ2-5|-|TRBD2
TGTGCCAGCAGCTTAGCGGGCGGGGGAGGGATACAAGAGACCCAGTACTTC
CASSLAGGGGIQETQYF
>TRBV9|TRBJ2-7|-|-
TGTGCCAGCAGCGTAGGTAGGGGGAGGGTCTACGAGCAGTACTTC
CASSVGRGRVYEQYF
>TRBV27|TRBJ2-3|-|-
TGTGCCAGCAGTTTGTTTGGAGGGATACACACAGATACGCAGTATTTT
CASSLFGGIHTDTQYF
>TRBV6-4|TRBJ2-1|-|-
TGTGCCAGCAGTGAGGAAGGTTTCCTAGGTCGAGATGAGCAGTTCTTC
CASSEEGFLGRDEQFF
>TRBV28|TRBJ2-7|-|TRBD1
TGTGCCAGCATCTCACCCGGGACAGTCTACGAGCAGTACTTC
CASISPGTVYEQYF
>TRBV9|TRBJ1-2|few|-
TGTGCCAGCAGCGCCGGAGGACTGACTAACTATGGCTACACCTTC
CASSAGGLTNYGYTF
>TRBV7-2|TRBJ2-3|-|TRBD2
TGTGCCAGCAGCTTAACGATGGGCGGGAGTCCAGATACGCAGTATTTT
CASSLTMGGSPDTQYF
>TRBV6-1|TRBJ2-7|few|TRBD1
TGTGCCAGCAGCCCACGACAGGGGGCGCTTGCCGATTTC
CASSPRQGALADF
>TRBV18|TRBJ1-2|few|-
TGTGCCAGCTCACCACGGGGTAGGGGCGAGACCTCTAACTATGGCTACACCTTC
CASSPRGRGETSNYGYTF
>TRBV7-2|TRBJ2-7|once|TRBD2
TGTGCCAGCAGCTCCATCTGGCGGGAGGATATGTACGAGCAGTACTTC
CASSSIWREDMYEQYF
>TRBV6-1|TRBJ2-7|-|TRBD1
TGTGCCAGCAGTGTTACCGGGACAGGATCCTACGAGCAGTACTTC
CASSVTGTGSYEQYF
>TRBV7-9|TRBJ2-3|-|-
TGTGCCAGCAGCCCCCAGGGTGTTGTGGATACGCAGTATTTT
CASSPQGVVDTQYF
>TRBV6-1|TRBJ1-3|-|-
TGTGCCAGCAGTGAAGGTGGGGGACTCTCTGGAAACACCATATATTTT
CASSEGGGLSGNTIYF
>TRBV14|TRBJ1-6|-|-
TGTGCCAGCAGCCTTTTAACAGGGAATTCACCCCTCCACTTT
CASSLLTGNSPLHF
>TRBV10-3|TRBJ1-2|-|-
TGTGCCATCAGTGACGGGACAAAGAACTATGGCTACACCTTC
CAISDGTKNYGYTF
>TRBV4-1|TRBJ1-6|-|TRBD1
TGCGCCAGCAGCCAAGACGGGACAGGGAGTTCACCCCTCCACTTT
CASSQDGTGSSPLHF
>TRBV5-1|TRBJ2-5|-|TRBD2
TGCGCCAGCAGCTTGGGACTAGCGTATCAAGAGACCCAGTACTTC
CASSLGLAYQETQYF
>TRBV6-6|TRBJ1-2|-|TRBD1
TGTGCCAGCAGTCACTCGACAGGGATTGATGGCTACACCTTC
CASSHSTGIDGYTF
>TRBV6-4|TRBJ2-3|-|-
TGTGCCAGCAGTGACTCGCTAGCTGGAGATACGCAGTATTTT
CASSDSLAGDTQYF
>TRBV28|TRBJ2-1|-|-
TGTGCCAGCAGTTTCTGGACTAACGAAAATGAGCAGTTCTTC
CASSFWTNENEQFF
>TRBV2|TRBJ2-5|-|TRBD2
TGTGCCAGCAGTTGGACTAGCGGGAGGTCAGAAGAGACCCAGTACTTC
CASSWTSGRSEETQYF
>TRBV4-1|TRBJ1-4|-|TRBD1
TGCGCCAGCAGGGGGCCCGGGACAGGGGGTGAAAAACTGTTTTTT
CASRGPGTGGEKLFF